This T cell receptor beta chain was identified in a study of cytotoxic CD8 clonotypes in ibrutinib-treated CLL. Notes on this clone: Its antigen is unidentified.

Sequencing was designed to attain a depth spanning 1 in 200,000 to 1 in 1 million T cells. Assay used: immunoSEQ multiplex PCR; TCRdb lists only in-frame clones, some missing. Of roughly 28,000 clones in the sample, 85% are singletons; the top ten hold about 7.6%. Study-level findings and limits: Stable or contracted on treatment, public clonotypes were also uncommon. Clonality at baseline surpassed age-matched healthy donors and tracked circulating CD8+ T-cell counts. Progressing patients had sampling times that differed from those of sustained-remission patients.

Germline-derived CDR1 and CDR2 are SEHNR and FQNEAQ (reference sequence). V was cut by 2 bases and J by 7 bases, with 5 bases left in between. This CDR3 has 11 amino acids. The V gene is TRBV7-9, the J gene TRBJ1-1; D ambiguous. Sequencing used PBMCs, obtained after 24 months of ibrutinib treatment. This sequence was found in a human donor with chronic lymphocytic leukemia. In DNA form, the CDR3 reads TGTGCCAGCAGCTTAAGCCATGAAGCTTTCTTT. It encodes CASSLSHEAFF.